These 5 T cell receptor beta chains were all obtained from the same sample, sequenced in a study of T-cell memory formation after mild COVID-19. MiXCR, run by TCRdb on the 5' RACE reads, gives a single entry per CDR3 protein. The sample has about 560,000 distinct CDR3 sequences, more than 15% seen once. The sequenced material came from PBMCs or a T cell subset sorted from them (not recorded which). All receptors come from an adult woman who had mild COVID-19 (a few samples of this study predate the infection). Cell type and time point are not known.

The chain couples TRBV13 to TRBJ1-1; D not certain. Germline V gene lookup returns CDR1 PRHDT and CDR2 FYEKMQ (reference sequence). V lost 0 bases, J lost 2 bases, and 10 bases lay in between. This CDR3 has 15 amino acids. CDR3 loop: CASSLGGGFNTEAFF. Written as DNA, the CDR3 is TGTGCCAGCAGCTTAGGAGGAGGGTTTAACACTGAAGCTTTCTTT. The full variable domain, in which reference TRBV13 and TRBJ1-1 provide the parts outside the CDR3, is AAGVIQSPRHLIKEKRETATLKCYPIPRHDTVYWYQQGPGQDPQFLISFYEKMQSDKGSIPDRFSAQQFSDYHSELNMSSLELGDSALYFCASSLGGGFNTEAFFGQGTRLTVV.

This clonotype appeared a few times. The chain employs TRBV30 and TRBJ2-5; no firm D call. The CDR3 is 13 amino acids. The germline CDR1 and CDR2 sequences are GTSNPN and SVGIG (reference sequence). V gave up 0 bases and J gave up 3 bases, with 8 bases separating them. In nucleotides, the CDR3 is TGTGCCTGGAGTGTTGCCTTCAAAGAGACCCAGTACTTC. As protein: CAWSVAFKETQYF.

The J gene is TRBJ2-1, the V gene TRBV5-1; 8 bases map to TRBD2. The trim removed 3 bases at V and 8 bases at J, leaving 7 bases unmatched. CDR3 length: 14 residues. CDR1 and CDR2 from the germline V gene are SGHRS and YFSETQ. CDR3 nucleotides: TGCGCCAGCAGCTGGGGAGCGGGGGAGGATGAGCAGTTCTTC. Its protein product is CASSWGAGEDEQFF.

A single count supports this clonotype. This chain joins TRBV5-4 and TRBJ2-3; TRBD2 agrees at 14 bases. This CDR3 is 19 amino acids long. V gave up 0 bases and J gave up 1 base; unmatched junction bases: 7. CDR1 is SGHNT and CDR2 is YYREEE in the germline V gene (reference sequence). CDR3 DNA: TGTGCCAGCAGCTTGGCCGGACTAGCGGGAGGCCCGGGCACAGATACGCAGTATTTT. This translates into CASSLAGLAGGPGTDTQYF.

The table lists this clonotype with a few counts. The V and J genes are TRBV12-3 or TRBV12-4 and TRBJ1-5, with D possibly TRBD1 on 5 matching bases. The CDR3 is made up of 14 amino acids. V was pared by 5 bases and J by 8 bases, with 16 bases between. The CDR3 nucleotides are TGTGCCAGCAGTCTCAGGGTAGCGGGTGAGCCCCAGCATTTT. The encoded protein is CASSLRVAGEPQHF.